This TCR beta chain was sequenced during a study of blood T cell repertoires in COVID-19. Germline lookup yields CDR1 SGHKS and CDR2 YYEKEE (reference sequence). The CDR3 is 16 residues long. The ends lost 4 bases at V and 2 bases at J; junction bases unmatched: 10. The table came from immunoSEQ multiplex PCR; TCRdb's copy has only in-frame clones and leaves some out. Among over 200,000 clones listed, 70% to 90% were seen once. The genes are TRBV5-5 and TRBJ1-2; 8 nucleotides line up with TRBD1. Material: peripheral blood. The clonotype originates from a man younger than 45 who had recovered from COVID-19. CDR3 region: CASSLTRGTGNYGYTF. CDR3 DNA: TGTGCCAGCAGCCTGACACGAGGGACAGGAAACTATGGCTACACCTTC.